Listed here are 4 T cell receptor beta chains from one sample, sequenced in a study of monozygotic twins with inflammatory bowel disease. TCRdb reprocessed the 5' RACE reads, keeping one entry per CDR3 protein, no DNA. Recorded for this sample: 150,000 to 200,000 distinct CDR3 sequences. The specimen was blood. Receptors originate from a human donor with ulcerative colitis or Crohn's disease, or a healthy co-twin of an affected twin (not recorded which).

V is TRBV27 and J is TRBJ2-3. Germline V gene lookup returns CDR1 MNHEY and CDR2 SMNVEV (reference sequence). The CDR3 runs to 11 residues. CDR3: CASSTGHTQYF.

The chain is built from TRBV29-1 and TRBJ1-4; TCRdb returns TRBD1, unconfirmable since there is no DNA. The germline V gene encodes CDR1 SQVTM and CDR2 ANQGSEA. CDR3 size: 13 residues. CDR3: CSVGGMSGEKLFF.

The chain carries TRBV5-1 and TRBJ2-7; the TCRdb call, TRBD2, lacks DNA for checking. The CDR3 contains 15 residues. Germline V gene sequence: CDR1 SGHRS, CDR2 YFSETQ. CDR3 residues: CASRETGRHTYEQYF.

The V call is TRBV12-3 or TRBV12-4, the J call TRBJ2-6; TCRdb returns TRBD2, unconfirmable since there is no DNA. The CDR3 has 15 residues. CDR3 protein: CASNPGPGGANVLTF.